Listed here are 26 T cell receptor beta chains from one sample, sequenced in a study of blood T cells in healthy people across ages. Through a sample-barcoded 5' primer and a J-beta primer mix, a second PCR was run for roughly 6 to 11 cycles. Each CDR3 protein gets one entry after TCRdb re-called the 5' RACE reads with MiXCR. Of under 1 million distinct CDR3 sequences listed, more than 40% are singletons. Sequenced input: blood. Receptors were obtained from a man in his 60s in good health.

At least ten counts were recorded for this clonotype. The chain recombines TRBV29-1 with TRBJ2-7; D could derive from TRBD1 or TRBD2 (5 bases each). The CDR3 extends over 13 amino acids. Germline values: CDR1 SQVTM, CDR2 ANQGSEA. The V and J ends lost 4 bases and 0 bases respectively, with 10 bases between them. The chain's CDR3 is CSVGSGSSYEQYF. The DNA for the CDR3 is TGCAGCGTTGGATCAGGGAGCTCCTACGAGCAGTACTTC.

The genes are TRBV5-1 and TRBJ2-7; 12 nucleotides agree with TRBD2. V gave up 6 bases and J gave up 7 bases; unmatched junction bases: 11. This CDR3 has 15 amino acids. Germline-derived CDR1 and CDR2 are SGHRS and YFSETQ. CDR3 loop: CASKLTSGGFNEQYF. Written as DNA, the CDR3 is TGCGCCAGCAAACTTACTAGCGGGGGGTTCAATGAGCAGTACTTC. The whole variable domain, filled in from reference TRBV5-1 and TRBJ2-7, reads KAGVTQTPRYLIKTRGQQVTLSCSPISGHRSVSWYQQTPGQGLQFLFEYFSETQRNKGNFPGRFSGRQFSNSRSEMNVSTLELGDSALYLCASKLTSGGFNEQYFGPGTRLTVT.

This clonotype appeared a few times. The rearrangement links TRBV29-1 to TRBJ2-1; D is undetermined. Germline-derived CDR1 and CDR2 are SQVTM and ANQGSEA. Between the trimmed V and J ends, which lost 7 bases and 2 bases, there was a span of 12 bases. CDR3 length: 13 amino acids. CDR3: CSARIVPYNEQFF. DNA of the CDR3: TGCAGCGCCCGAATTGTGCCCTACAATGAGCAGTTCTTC.

This clonotype was seen only a few times. J is TRBJ1-6 and V is TRBV6-2 or TRBV6-3; D is undetermined. This CDR3 contains 17 residues. V lost 4 bases and J lost 0, with 13 bases in between. Germline V gene data show CDR1 as MNHEY and CDR2 as SVGEGT. The CDR3 loop reads CASSFSSGSSYNSPLHF. As DNA, the CDR3 is TGTGCCAGCAGTTTCTCGTCCGGGAGCTCCTATAATTCACCCCTCCACTTT.

The rearrangement joins TRBV10-1 to TRBJ1-4; possible D gene TRBD1, 6 bases. The CDR3 runs to 14 residues. V was clipped by 2 bases and J by 8 bases, with 12 bases between them. Germline-derived CDR1 and CDR2 are WNHNN and SYGVQD (reference sequence). This CDR3 is CASSEGRGGEKLFF. CDR3 DNA: TGCGCCAGCAGTGAGGGCAGGGGTGGAGAAAAACTGTTTTTT.

This clonotype was counted between two and nine times. V usage is TRBV7-8 and J usage is TRBJ2-4; D not certain. Trimming took off 1 base at V and 7 bases at J, with 8 bases between the two ends. Germline CDR1 reads SGHVS; CDR2 reads FQNEAQ. CDR3 length: 13 residues. This CDR3 is CASSLVGANIQYF. CDR3 sequence (DNA): TGTGCCAGCAGCTTAGTGGGTGCCAACATTCAGTACTTC.

The V and J genes are TRBV6-5 and TRBJ2-3; weak D call: TRBD2 (5 bases). The V end lost 2 bases, the J end lost 3 bases, and 12 bases lay between the germline ends. CDR1 is MNHEY and CDR2 is SVGAGI in the germline V gene. This CDR3 is built from 15 residues. CDR3 DNA: TGTGCCAGCAGTTACGGAGGTGTCGGTACAGATACGCAGTATTTT. As protein: CASSYGGVGTDTQYF.

The sample holds a few counts of this clonotype. This sequence joins TRBV6-6 and TRBJ2-1, with D possibly TRBD2 on 6 matching bases. Trimming shortened V by 4 bases and J by 9 bases, and 10 bases separated the two germline ends. The V gene's germline CDR1 is MNHNY and CDR2 SVGAGI (reference sequence). The CDR3 totals 12 residues. The CDR3 DNA reads TGTGCCAGCAGTTCTAGCGTTAGTGAGCAGTTCTTC. It is translated as CASSSSVSEQFF.

The chain has TRBV15 and TRBJ2-1; possibly TRBD2 for D (5 bases). The length of the CDR3 is 17 residues. Germline CDR1 is LNHNV and CDR2 is YYDKDF (reference sequence). V dropped 5 bases and J dropped 1 base, with 18 bases sitting between them. CDR3: CATSEDEEVGSYNEQFF. The CDR3 DNA reads TGTGCCACCAGCGAAGATGAGGAGGTTGGGTCCTACAATGAGCAGTTCTTC.

V and J are TRBV28 and TRBJ2-3, with D maybe TRBD2 (6 bases). The CDR3 sequence is 15 residues long. Trimming cost V 2 bases and J 4 bases, with 13 bases left between them. Germline V gene lookup returns CDR1 MDHEN and CDR2 SYDVKM. The CDR3: CASSLRRGTADTQYF. CDR3 DNA sequence: TGTGCCAGCAGTTTAAGGAGGGGTACCGCAGATACGCAGTATTTT.

This clonotype occurred a few times. The rearrangement links TRBV28 to TRBJ1-2, with D uncertain. Looked up from germline, CDR1 is MDHEN and CDR2 is SYDVKM. The CDR3 spans 12 residues. V lost 5 bases, J lost 2 bases, and 6 bases lay in between. The CDR3 region is CASSNRNYGYTF. The CDR3 coding sequence is TGTGCCAGCAGTAACAGAAACTATGGCTACACCTTC.

The chain recombines TRBV6-2 or TRBV6-3 with TRBJ1-1, with D uncertain. V gave up 8 bases and J gave up 2 bases, with 18 bases separating them. Per germline, CDR1 MNHEY and CDR2 SVGEGT. The CDR3 length is 15 residues. The CDR3 protein is CASLGAQLINTEAFF. The CDR3 DNA sequence: TGTGCCAGCCTGGGAGCCCAACTAATTAACACTGAAGCTTTCTTT.

The chain has TRBV7-6 and TRBJ2-1; the D gene is possibly TRBD2 (6 bases). The germline V gene has CDR1 SGHVS and CDR2 FNYEAQ. V was cut by 5 bases and J by 5 bases, with 16 bases left in between. The CDR3 has 15 amino acids. CDR3 loop: CASSLRGRTNNEQFF. In DNA form, the CDR3 reads TGTGCCAGCAGCCTTAGAGGCCGGACTAACAATGAGCAGTTCTTC. Full variable domain (outside the CDR3, taken from reference TRBV7-6 and TRBJ2-1): GAGVSQSPRYKVTKRGQDVALRCDPISGHVSLYWYRQALGQGPEFLTYFNYEAQQDKSGLPNDRFSAERPEGSISTLTIQRTEQRDSAMYRCASSLRGRTNNEQFFGPGTRLTVL.

This clonotype has just a few counts. This chain connects TRBV12-3 or TRBV12-4 to TRBJ1-4, with D perhaps TRBD1 (6 bases). This CDR3 is 16 amino acids long. V lost 5 bases to trimming and J lost 4 bases, with 17 bases between them. The CDR3 reads CASSRSLDRYNEKLFF. CDR3 coding DNA: TGTGCCAGCAGTCGGAGCCTGGACAGATATAATGAAAAACTGTTTTTT.

The chain combines TRBV6-6 with TRBJ1-1; D not resolved. The germline gives CDR1 MNHNY, CDR2 SVGAGI (reference sequence). Trimming took 2 bases from V and 1 from J, leaving 8 bases between them. The CDR3 is made up of 14 amino acids. The CDR3 loop is CASSYAFRNTEAFF. The CDR3 region has the DNA TGTGCCAGCAGTTACGCCTTCAGGAACACTGAAGCTTTCTTT.

This chain connects TRBV28 to TRBJ1-6, with D tentatively TRBD1 (5 bases). Trimming left V 5 bases short and J 14 bases short, with 13 bases between. Germline assignment: CDR1 MDHEN and CDR2 SYDVKM. The CDR3 totals 12 residues. CDR3 DNA: TGTGCCAGCAGTGGGGACGGCCCGTCCCTCCACTTT. Translating gives CASSGDGPSLHF.

This clonotype was seen just once. The rearrangement joins TRBV30 to TRBJ2-6, with D perhaps matching TRBD2 (5 bases). Germline CDR1 and CDR2: GTSNPN and SVGIG (reference sequence). The V and J ends lost 7 bases and 0 bases respectively, with 13 bases between them. The CDR3 extends over 15 amino acids. The CDR3 DNA sequence: TGTGCCTCCAAGGGAGCCAGCTCTGGGGCCAACGTCCTGACTTTC. Translation gives CASKGASSGANVLTF.

This chain joins TRBV20-1 and TRBJ2-1; D may be TRBD1 or TRBD2 (5 bases each). The CDR3 has 15 residues. V dropped 3 bases and J dropped 10 bases, with 22 bases sitting between them. Germline assignment: CDR1 DFQATT and CDR2 SNEGSKA (reference sequence). The CDR3 loop reads CSARLWDPTKDEQFF. The CDR3 coding sequence is TGCAGTGCTAGGTTATGGGACCCGACGAAGGACGAGCAGTTCTTC.

This clonotype was picked up many times. The rearrangement uses TRBV29-1 and TRBJ1-2; TRBD1 is a possible D gene (6 bases). Trimming removed 6 bases at V and 6 bases at J, with 17 bases between. Germline CDR1 and CDR2: SQVTM and ANQGSEA. The CDR3 consists of 13 residues. CDR3 sequence reads: CSVQAGPGDGYTF. The CDR3, as DNA: TGCAGCGTCCAAGCCGGTCCAGGGGATGGCTACACCTTC.

V is TRBV15 and J is TRBJ1-4, with 7 bases that match TRBD1. The CDR3 loop spans 15 amino acids. CDR1 and CDR2 from the germline V gene are LNHNV and YYDKDF (reference sequence). J lost 8 bases, V lost 0 bases, and 6 bases had no gene match. CDR3 protein: CATSRDWDSREKLFF. The CDR3 DNA sequence: TGTGCCACCAGCAGAGATTGGGACAGCAGGGAAAAACTGTTTTTT.

This clonotype was counted between two and nine times. This sequence joins TRBV6-2 or TRBV6-3 and TRBJ1-2, with D unclear. Germline lookup yields CDR1 MNHEY and CDR2 SVGEGT. The CDR3 runs 11 residues. The CDR3 spells CAAGTNYGYTF. The CDR3 DNA reads TGTGCTGCCGGGACTAACTATGGCTACACCTTC.

The chain couples TRBV7-2 to TRBJ2-3; TRBD2 might be the D (5 bases). Trimming took off 1 base at V and 4 bases at J, with 15 bases between the two ends. CDR1 SGHTA and CDR2 FQGNSA come from the germline V gene. This CDR3 is built from 16 residues. CDR3 sequence reads: CASSLVSWRTADTQYF. The CDR3 DNA is TGTGCCAGCAGCTTAGTTTCATGGAGGACTGCAGATACGCAGTATTTT.

This clonotype was seen a few times. A much larger clone differs from this one at a single base, so this may be a read error. This chain uses TRBV5-8 with TRBJ2-7, with 8 bases matching TRBD1. V dropped 5 bases and J dropped 3; count of bases not matched to a gene: 4. Germline-derived CDR1 and CDR2 are SGHTS and YDEGEE. The CDR3 covers 13 residues. The CDR3 is CASSSDRVYEQYF. In DNA, the CDR3 is TGTGCCAGCAGTTCGGACAGGGTCTACGAGCAGTACTTC.

This clonotype showed up just a few times. The rearrangement uses TRBV4-3 and TRBJ2-1; no clear D gene. Germline values: CDR1 LGHNA, CDR2 YSLEER. V was shortened by 1 base and J by 6 bases, with 10 bases between the two germline ends. The CDR3 is made up of 14 amino acids. In DNA form, the CDR3 reads TGCGCCAGCAGCCAAGGCTATTTCAGCAATGAGCAGTTCTTC. It translates to CASSQGYFSNEQFF.

This clonotype was seen repeatedly, ten times or more. The V call is TRBV20-1, the J call TRBJ2-5; 9 nucleotides line up with TRBD2. CDR1 and CDR2 (germline): DFQATT, SNEGSKA (reference sequence). After removal of 3 bases from V and 2 bases from J, the junction contained 10 bases not matched to a gene. This CDR3 comprises 16 residues. CDR3 in amino acids: CSARSLAGRRQETQYF. The CDR3 DNA reads TGCAGTGCTAGGAGCCTAGCGGGGAGAAGGCAAGAGACCCAGTACTTC.

This chain connects TRBV3-1 to TRBJ2-5, with TRBD2 matching 16 bases. Trimming removed 2 bases from V and 4 bases from J; junction bases left unmatched: 13. The CDR3 runs to 20 residues. Germline assignment: CDR1 LGHDT and CDR2 YNNKEL (reference sequence). This CDR3 is CASSQPGLAGGPGRRETQYF. DNA for the CDR3: TGTGCCAGCAGCCAACCGGGACTAGCGGGGGGGCCGGGACGTAGAGAGACCCAGTACTTC.